This is a list of T cell receptor beta chains from one sample in a study of T-cell reconstitution after alpha-beta-depleted transplantation in children. TCRdb re-called the PCR reads through MiXCR, storing one row per CDR3 protein. Altogether roughly 98,000 distinct CDR3 sequences are present, 15% being singletons, with the ten largest covering about 20%. The sequencing here drew on PBMCs, mostly from graft donor cells, taken 180 days after TCRalphabeta/CD19-depleted stem cell transplant. These TCRs come from a male patient aged 2-15 years who had a stem cell transplant for acute lymphoblastic leukemia, so the T cells may come from the graft donor. Each CDR3 is given with its conserved first and last residue. The order of the fields is J gene, D gene, V gene, clone size, CDR3 DNA, CDR3 protein. A D gene is named only where the DNA matches it firmly. The size field is filled for only some rows; it gives once, few, many or a size class.

TRBJ2-5 TRBD2 TRBV12-3/TRBV12-4 - TGTGCCAGCAGTCCGTGGGCGGGGGGGGAAGAGACCCAGTACTTC CASSPWAGGEETQYF
TRBJ1-1 TRBD1 TRBV5-1 - TGCGCCAGCAGCCCGGGACAGGGGATCAGTGAAGCTTTCTTT CASSPGQGISEAFF
TRBJ2-2 - TRBV18 - TGTGCCAGCATGGGGTCAGCGAACACCGGGGAGCTGTTTTTT CASMGSANTGELFF
TRBJ2-1 TRBD2 TRBV29-1 few TGCAGCGTTGACGGGGGGTCCTACAATGAGCAGTTCTTC CSVDGGSYNEQFF
TRBJ2-3 - TRBV28 - TGTGCCAGCATCCCAGGGGGGGCTGGCACAGATACGCAGTATTTT CASIPGGAGTDTQYF
TRBJ2-2 TRBD2 TRBV12-3/TRBV12-4 - TGTGCCAGCAGATCAGGACTAGCGGCATGGGCCGGGGAGCTGTTTTTT CASRSGLAAWAGELFF
TRBJ2-2 - TRBV5-6 many TGTGCCAGCAGCTTGGGTCTGACAGGGAACACCGGGGAGCTGTTTTTT CASSLGLTGNTGELFF
TRBJ1-6 - TRBV20-1 few TGCAGTGCTAGAGTTCCGCTACAGGGCAATTCACCCCTCCACTTT CSARVPLQGNSPLHF
TRBJ1-1 - TRBV5-1 many TGCGCCAGCAGCCCCGACGCCTGGGACACTGAAGCTTTCTTT CASSPDAWDTEAFF
TRBJ1-2 - TRBV6-1 few TGTGCCAGCAGCATCAACTACCCCGAGGACACCCACTATGGCTACACCTTC CASSINYPEDTHYGYTF
TRBJ1-5 - TRBV18 - TGTGCCAGCTCACGGGGACCTTCGAGCAATCAGCCCCAGCATTTT CASSRGPSSNQPQHF
TRBJ1-1 - TRBV10-3 few TGTGCCATCACCCTGGGAGGCATGAACACTGAAGCTTTCTTT CAITLGGMNTEAFF
TRBJ1-4 - TRBV12-3/TRBV12-4 few TGTGCCAGCAGTTTTGCAGGGGAAAAACTGTTTTTT CASSFAGEKLFF
TRBJ1-5 - TRBV19 many TGTGCCAGTAGTATTGAAGGGCGAAGCAATCAGCCCCAGCATTTT CASSIEGRSNQPQHF
TRBJ1-5 - TRBV7-6 few TGTGCCAGCAGCTTGGATTCGGGGCAGCCCCAGCATTTT CASSLDSGQPQHF
TRBJ2-4 - TRBV3-1 few TGTGCCAGCAGCCAAGCTTCTGGGCTAGCTGGGGTTAACATTCAGTACTTC CASSQASGLAGVNIQYF
TRBJ1-1 - TRBV7-9 many TGTGCCAGCAGTCCTACACCGAAGGAAGCTTTCTTT CASSPTPKEAFF
TRBJ1-1 - TRBV29-1 many TGCAGCGCCGAACCCGGACAGGAAGCTTTCTTT CSAEPGQEAFF
TRBJ1-1 - TRBV5-1 few TGCGCCAGCAGCTGGCGTCTGGGTGGTGGTACTGAAGCTTTCTTT CASSWRLGGGTEAFF
TRBJ2-5 TRBD2 TRBV11-2 few TGTGCCAGCAGCCCAGGACTAGCGGGGGGCCGTGTTAGGGAGACCCAGTACTTC CASSPGLAGGRVRETQYF
TRBJ2-7 TRBD1 TRBV12-3/TRBV12-4 many TGTGCCAGCAGTTCCACCCCCGGGACAGGGACCTACGAGCAGTACTTC CASSSTPGTGTYEQYF
TRBJ2-3 - TRBV12-3/TRBV12-4 few TGTGCCAGCAGTTTCTTCTCAGATACGCAGTATTTT CASSFFSDTQYF
TRBJ1-5 - TRBV12-3/TRBV12-4 - TGTGCCAGCAGTTGGACAGTTAGCAATCAGCCCCAGCATTTT CASSWTVSNQPQHF
TRBJ2-1 TRBD2 TRBV5-1 - TGCGCCAGCAGCCTCGTGCTAGCGGGGGGGAGGAGCTCCTACAATGAGCAGTTCTTC CASSLVLAGGRSSYNEQFF
TRBJ2-3 TRBD2 TRBV5-1 few TGCGCCAGCAGCAACGGACTAGCGGGTGATACGCAGTATTTT CASSNGLAGDTQYF
TRBJ2-2 - TRBV5-1 few TGCGCCAGCAGGACACTTGTGGGACCCGGGGAGCTGTTTTTT CASRTLVGPGELFF
TRBJ1-2 - TRBV12-3/TRBV12-4 - TGTGCCAGCAGTACACAGACAGGACTCTATGGCTACACCTTC CASSTQTGLYGYTF
TRBJ2-5 - TRBV5-8 - TGTGCCAGCAGCTTGTGGAGGCAAGAGACCCAGTACTTC CASSLWRQETQYF
TRBJ2-5 TRBD1 TRBV20-1 few TGCAGTGCTACGGACAGGGGCGGAGAGACCCAGTACTTC CSATDRGGETQYF
TRBJ1-1 - TRBV11-2 few TGTGCCAGCAGCCGTACTGACAGGATCACTGAAGCTTTCTTT CASSRTDRITEAFF
TRBJ1-5 - TRBV12-3/TRBV12-4 many TGTGCCAGCAGCCACAGAGAATTCGATCAGCCCCAGCATTTT CASSHREFDQPQHF
TRBJ2-1 - TRBV20-1 - TGCAGTGCTAGGGAATGGGCCGGCTACAATGAGCAGTTCTTC CSAREWAGYNEQFF
TRBJ2-1 TRBD2 TRBV10-3 few TGTGCCATCGGGGGCGGGGGGGCCGTGGCCGACAATGAGCAGTTCTTC CAIGGGGAVADNEQFF
TRBJ2-7 - TRBV5-1 many TGCGCCAGCAGCTTGGGGGCCTCATACGAGCAGTACTTC CASSLGASYEQYF
TRBJ2-1 - TRBV7-6 many TGTGCCAGCAGCGCGAGGACAGACAATGAGCAGTTCTTC CASSARTDNEQFF
TRBJ2-7 - TRBV7-9 few TGTGCCAGCAGCTTACGGATTGACGAGCAGTACTTC CASSLRIDEQYF
TRBJ2-3 - TRBV9 - TGTGCCAGCAGCGCGGACCTTTCTAGCACAGATACGCAGTATTTT CASSADLSSTDTQYF
TRBJ1-6 TRBD1 TRBV7-9 - TGTGCCAGCAGCTTATTCGGGACAGGCTATAATTCACCCCTCCACTTT CASSLFGTGYNSPLHF
TRBJ2-2 - TRBV4-2 - TGTGCCAGCAGCCAAGTGGGCACCGACACCGGGGAGCTGTTTTTT CASSQVGTDTGELFF
TRBJ2-7 TRBD2 TRBV5-1 - TGCGCCAGCAGCTTGGCCGGAAGCGGGGACCCCTACGAGCAGTACTTC CASSLAGSGDPYEQYF
TRBJ2-6 - TRBV20-1 - TGCAGTGCTAGAGCGGGGTCTGGGGCCAACGTCCTGACTTTC CSARAGSGANVLTF
TRBJ2-1 - TRBV5-6 many TGTGCCAGCAGCTTGGTTGGGGGCGATGAGCAGTTCTTC CASSLVGGDEQFF
TRBJ2-1 TRBD2 TRBV5-1 - TGCGCCAGCAGCTTAGAACTAGCGGTACCCTACAATGAGCAGTTCTTC CASSLELAVPYNEQFF
TRBJ2-1 TRBD2 TRBV12-3/TRBV12-4 few TGTGCCAGTTTGTTTAGCGGGGGGGCCGGTGAGCAGTTCTTC CASLFSGGAGEQFF
TRBJ2-7 TRBD1 TRBV14 few TGTGCCAGCAGCCATCGTGGACAGGACGACTACGAGCAGTACTTC CASSHRGQDDYEQYF
TRBJ2-3 - TRBV11-1 few TGTGCCAGCAGCTTAGGAGACCTTCGGGGTACGCAGTATTTT CASSLGDLRGTQYF
TRBJ1-5 TRBD1 TRBV4-1 - TGCGCCAGCAGCCACCCCGACAGGGGGCTGGGTCAGCCCCAGCATTTT CASSHPDRGLGQPQHF
TRBJ1-1 - TRBV19 - TGTGCCAGTAGTGTTCAGGGGCTCAGCGAAGCTTTCTTT CASSVQGLSEAFF